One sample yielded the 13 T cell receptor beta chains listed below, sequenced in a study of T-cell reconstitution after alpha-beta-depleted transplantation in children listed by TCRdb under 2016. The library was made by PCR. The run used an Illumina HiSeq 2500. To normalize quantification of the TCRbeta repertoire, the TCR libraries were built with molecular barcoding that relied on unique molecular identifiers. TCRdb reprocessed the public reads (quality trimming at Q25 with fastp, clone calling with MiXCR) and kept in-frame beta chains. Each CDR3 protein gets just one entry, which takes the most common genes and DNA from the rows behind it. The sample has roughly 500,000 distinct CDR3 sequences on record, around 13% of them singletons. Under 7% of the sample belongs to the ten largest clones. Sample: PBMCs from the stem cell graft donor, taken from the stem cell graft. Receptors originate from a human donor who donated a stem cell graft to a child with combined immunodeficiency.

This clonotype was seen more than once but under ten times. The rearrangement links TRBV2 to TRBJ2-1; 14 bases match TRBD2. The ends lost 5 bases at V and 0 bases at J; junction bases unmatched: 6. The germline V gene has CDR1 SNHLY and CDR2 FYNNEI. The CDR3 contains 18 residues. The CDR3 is CASSSPGTSGGSYNEQFF. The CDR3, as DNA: TGTGCCAGCAGTTCCCCTGGGACTAGCGGGGGCTCCTACAATGAGCAGTTCTTC. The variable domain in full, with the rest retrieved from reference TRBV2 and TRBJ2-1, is EPEVTQTPSHQVTQMGQEVILRCVPISNHLYFYWYRQILGQKVEFLVSFYNNEISEKSEIFDDQFSVERPDGSNFTLKIRSTKLEDSAMYFCASSSPGTSGGSYNEQFFGPGTRLTVL.

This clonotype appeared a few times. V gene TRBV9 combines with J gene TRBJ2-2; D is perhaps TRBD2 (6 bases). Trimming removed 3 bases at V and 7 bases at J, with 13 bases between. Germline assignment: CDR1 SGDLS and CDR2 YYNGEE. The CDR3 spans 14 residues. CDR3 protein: CASSAETRLGELFF. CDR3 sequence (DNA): TGTGCCAGCAGCGCTGAGACTAGACTCGGGGAGCTGTTTTTT.

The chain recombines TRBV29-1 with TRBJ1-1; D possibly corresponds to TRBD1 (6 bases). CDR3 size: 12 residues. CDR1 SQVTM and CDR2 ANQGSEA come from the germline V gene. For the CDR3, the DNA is TGCAGTGCCACCAGGGGCTACGCTGAAGCTTTCTTT. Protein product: CSATRGYAEAFF.

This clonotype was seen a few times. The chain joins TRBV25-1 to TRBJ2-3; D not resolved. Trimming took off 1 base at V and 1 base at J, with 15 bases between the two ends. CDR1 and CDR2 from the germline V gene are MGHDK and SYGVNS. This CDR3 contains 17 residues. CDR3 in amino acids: CASSELEFPRGTDTQYF. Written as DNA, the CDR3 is TGTGCCAGCAGTGAATTAGAATTCCCCCGGGGCACAGATACGCAGTATTTT. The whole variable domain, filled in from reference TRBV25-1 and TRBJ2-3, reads EADIYQTPRYLVIGTGKKITLECSQTMGHDKMYWYQQDPGMELHLIHYSYGVNSTEKGDLSSESTVSRIRTEHFPLTLESARPSHTSQYLCASSELEFPRGTDTQYFGPGTRLTVL.

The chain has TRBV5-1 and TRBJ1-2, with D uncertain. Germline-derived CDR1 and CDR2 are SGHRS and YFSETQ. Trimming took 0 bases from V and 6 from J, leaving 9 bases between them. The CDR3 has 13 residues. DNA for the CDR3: TGCGCCAGCAGCTTGGGCGGGAATGATGGCTACACCTTC. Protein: CASSLGGNDGYTF.

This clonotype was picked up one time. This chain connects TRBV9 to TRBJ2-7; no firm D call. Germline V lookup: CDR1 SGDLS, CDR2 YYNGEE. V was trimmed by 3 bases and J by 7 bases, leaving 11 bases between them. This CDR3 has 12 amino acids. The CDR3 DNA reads TGTGCCAGCAGCGATGCCCTGGGGGAGCAGTACTTC. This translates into CASSDALGEQYF.

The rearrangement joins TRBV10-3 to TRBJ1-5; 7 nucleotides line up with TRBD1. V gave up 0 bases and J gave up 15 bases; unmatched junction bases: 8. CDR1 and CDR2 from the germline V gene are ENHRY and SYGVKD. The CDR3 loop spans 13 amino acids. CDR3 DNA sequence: TGTGCCATCAGTGAGTCTTACGGGACAGAGGGGCATTTT. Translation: CAISESYGTEGHF.

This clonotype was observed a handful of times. CDR3 coding DNA: TGTGCCAGCAGCTCCTCGCTAGCGGGGCTGGGAGAGACCCAGTACTTC. Protein: CASSSSLAGLGETQYF. This chain connects TRBV7-9 to TRBJ2-5; 9 positions agree with TRBD2. This CDR3 comprises 16 residues. The trim removed 4 bases at V and 4 bases at J, leaving 10 bases unmatched. Per germline, CDR1 SEHNR and CDR2 FQNEAQ (reference sequence).

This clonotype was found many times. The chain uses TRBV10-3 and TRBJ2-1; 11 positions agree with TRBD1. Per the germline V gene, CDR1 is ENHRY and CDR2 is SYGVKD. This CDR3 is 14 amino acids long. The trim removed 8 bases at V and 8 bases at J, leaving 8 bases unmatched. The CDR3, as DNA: TGTGCCATCTCGGACAGGGGGCGCTTGGATGAGCAGTTCTTC. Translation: CAISDRGRLDEQFF.

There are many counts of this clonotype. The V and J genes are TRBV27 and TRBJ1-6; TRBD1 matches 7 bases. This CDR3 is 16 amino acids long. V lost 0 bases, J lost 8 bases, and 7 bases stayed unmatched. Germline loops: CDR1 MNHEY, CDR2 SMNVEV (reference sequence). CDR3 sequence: CASSLSVGGDDSPLHF. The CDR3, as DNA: TGTGCCAGCAGTTTATCTGTAGGGGGCGATGATTCACCCCTCCACTTT.

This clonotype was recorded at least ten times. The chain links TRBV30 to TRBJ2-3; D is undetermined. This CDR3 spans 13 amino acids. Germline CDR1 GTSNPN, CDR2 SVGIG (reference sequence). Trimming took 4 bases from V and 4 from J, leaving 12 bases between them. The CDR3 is CAWNYRKADTQYF. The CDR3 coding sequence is TGTGCCTGGAATTATAGGAAAGCAGATACGCAGTATTTT.

Here the CDR3 reads CSARISGGVYEQYF. The CDR3 region has the DNA TGCAGTGCTAGAATTAGCGGGGGGGTGTACGAGCAGTACTTC. V is TRBV20-1 and J is TRBJ2-7, with TRBD2 matching over 11 bases. V lost 2 bases and J lost 4; bases outside the gene matches: 4. Germline CDR1 and CDR2: DFQATT and SNEGSKA (reference sequence). The CDR3 spans 14 residues.

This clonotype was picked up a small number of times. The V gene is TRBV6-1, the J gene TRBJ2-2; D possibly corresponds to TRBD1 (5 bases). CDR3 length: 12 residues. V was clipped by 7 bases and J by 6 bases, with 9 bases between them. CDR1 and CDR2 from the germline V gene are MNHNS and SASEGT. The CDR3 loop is CASTGLPGELFF. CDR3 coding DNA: TGTGCCAGCACAGGGTTACCCGGGGAGCTGTTTTTT.